A single sample is the source of the 27 T cell receptor beta chains below, sequenced in a study of blood T cell repertoires in COVID-19. This table comes from immunoSEQ multiplex PCR, and its TCRdb copy is limited to in-frame clones, with some not included. The table includes roughly 20,000 clones, about 86% detected once. The specimen was peripheral blood. These receptor sequences come from a human donor in a cohort sampled during active COVID-19.

The chain has TRBV5-4 and TRBJ2-7; the D gene is possibly TRBD1 (5 bases). V shed 0 bases and J shed 2 bases, with 15 bases lying between them. The CDR3 runs 16 residues. Germline assignment: CDR1 SGHNT and CDR2 YYREEE (reference sequence). DNA of the CDR3: TGTGCCAGCAGCTTGGGGGGCGCTGGAAGTACCTACGAGCAGTACTTC. It yields the protein CASSLGGAGSTYEQYF.

The rearrangement uses TRBV7-6 and TRBJ2-7; 7 bases map to TRBD1. Germline trimming cut 3 bases from V and 7 bases from J; bases unmatched to any gene: 3. The germline V gene has CDR1 SGHVS and CDR2 FNYEAQ. The CDR3 loop spans 12 amino acids. The CDR3 sequence is CASSLTGHEQYF. As DNA, the CDR3 is TGTGCCAGCAGCTTGACAGGGCATGAGCAGTACTTC.

This chain uses TRBV6-6 with TRBJ2-1; 9 bases are shared with TRBD2. The V and J ends lost 4 bases and 4 bases, in that order; junction bases with no gene match: 2. CDR3 size: 14 residues. Germline-derived CDR1 and CDR2 are MNHNY and SVGAGI (reference sequence). CDR3 DNA sequence: TGTGCCAGCAGTTCAGCGGGAGGTTACAATGAGCAGTTCTTC. It is translated as CASSSAGGYNEQFF.

V gene TRBV3-1 (or the pseudogene TRBV3-2) combines with J gene TRBJ2-7, with TRBD1 matching over 11 bases. CDR3 length: 15 amino acids. The ends lost 6 bases at V and 4 bases at J; junction bases unmatched: 8. Germline V CDR1 and CDR2: LGHDT, YNNKEL (reference sequence). CDR3 sequence reads: CASRYSGTGGYEQYF. Here the CDR3 DNA reads TGTGCCAGCAGATACTCCGGGACAGGGGGTTACGAGCAGTACTTC.

The V gene is TRBV7-6, the J gene TRBJ2-5, with 7 bases lining up with TRBD1. The CDR3 is made up of 15 amino acids. The V gene's germline CDR1 is SGHVS and CDR2 FNYEAQ. Germline trimming cut 3 bases from V and 5 bases from J; bases unmatched to any gene: 9. In DNA, the CDR3 is TGTGCCAGCAGCTTGGGGACAGAGCTGGGGGAGACCCAGTACTTC. Protein sequence: CASSLGTELGETQYF.

This clone came up a few times. The chain is built from TRBV4-2 and TRBJ2-2; 7 bases agree with TRBD1. The CDR3 is 15 residues long. Germline trimming cut 0 bases from V and 5 bases from J; bases unmatched to any gene: 3. Germline assignment: CDR1 LGHNA and CDR2 YNFKEQ. In nucleotides, the CDR3 is TGTGCCAGCAGCCAAGAGACAGGGTCTACCGGGGAGCTGTTTTTT. It yields the protein CASSQETGSTGELFF.

The J gene is TRBJ2-2, the V gene TRBV9; D possibly corresponds to TRBD2 (6 bases). Germline V gives CDR1 SGDLS, CDR2 YYNGEE. Trimming left V 0 bases short and J 6 bases short, with 9 bases between. This CDR3 spans 14 amino acids. CDR3 nucleotides: TGTGCCAGCAGCGTAGCGTGGGGGGCCGGGGAGCTGTTTTTT. Its protein product is CASSVAWGAGELFF.

This rearrangement joins TRBV27 to TRBJ2-1, with a tentative D call TRBD1 (6 bases). The CDR3 is made up of 14 amino acids. Per germline, CDR1 MNHEY and CDR2 SMNVEV (reference sequence). Trimming removed 3 bases from V and 7 bases from J, with 13 bases in between. CDR3: CASSFSGQLNEQFF. CDR3 nucleotides: TGTGCCAGCAGTTTCTCCGGACAGTTAAATGAGCAGTTCTTC.

CDR3 loop: CAISESGLTVTEAFF. As DNA, the CDR3 is TGTGCCATCAGTGAGTCGGGGCTTACAGTCACTGAAGCTTTCTTT. The chain combines TRBV10-3 with TRBJ1-1, with D tentatively TRBD1 (5 bases). CDR3 length: 15 amino acids. Germline CDR1 ENHRY, CDR2 SYGVKD. The V end was cut by 0 bases, the J end by 4 bases, with 12 bases between.

The chain joins TRBV4-1 to TRBJ2-1, with 10 bases matching TRBD2. This CDR3 region has 16 residues. CDR1 is MGHRA and CDR2 is YSYEKL in the germline V gene. V gave up 3 bases and J gave up 7 bases; unmatched junction bases: 9. The CDR3 nucleotides are TGCGCCAGCAGCCAGGCCCCGGGACTAGCGAAGAATGAGCAGTTCTTC. This codes for CASSQAPGLAKNEQFF.

The rearrangement uses TRBV3-1 (or the pseudogene TRBV3-2) and TRBJ2-1, with D maybe TRBD1 (6 bases). Trimming removed 1 base from V and 6 bases from J, with 7 bases in between. CDR3 length equals 13 residues. CDR1 is LGHDT and CDR2 is YNNKEL in the germline V gene (reference sequence). CDR3 bases: TGTGCCAGCAGCCAAGGGACAGCCAATGAGCAGTTCTTC. Its protein product is CASSQGTANEQFF.

This CDR3 is CAGHSGTGPGNTIYF. Written as DNA, the CDR3 is TGTGCCGGGCACTCCGGGACAGGGCCTGGAAACACCATATATTTT. This chain connects TRBV28 to TRBJ1-3; 9 bases map to TRBD1. The CDR3 length is 15 residues. Germline CDR1 is MDHEN and CDR2 is SYDVKM. V shed 11 bases and J 2 bases; nucleotides not matched to a gene: 10.

The chain combines TRBV7-2 with TRBJ2-2; 7 nucleotides align to TRBD2. Germline CDR1 and CDR2: SGHTA and FQGNSA. V was clipped by 2 bases and J by 7 bases; unmatched bases: 7. The CDR3 runs 15 residues. DNA for the CDR3: TGTGCCAGCAGCTTACAGGCGGGAGACAGCGGGGAGCTGTTTTTT. Amino acids: CASSLQAGDSGELFF.

V and J are TRBV5-1 and TRBJ2-7; the match to TRBD1 covers 9 bases. Germline V CDR1 and CDR2: SGHRS, YFSETQ. J gave up 5 bases and V 4 bases, and 13 bases lay outside the gene matches. The CDR3 covers 16 residues. The CDR3 is CASSALQGALGDEQYF. The CDR3 region has the DNA TGCGCCAGCAGCGCGTTACAGGGGGCGCTGGGCGACGAGCAGTACTTC.

The genes are TRBV5-1 and TRBJ2-1, with a tentative D call TRBD2 (5 bases). CDR3 size: 14 residues. Trimming pared 4 bases from V and 8 bases from J, leaving 16 bases between. Germline assignment: CDR1 SGHRS and CDR2 YFSETQ. DNA for the CDR3: TGCGCCAGCAGCCAGTCATCCGGGAATGATGAGCAGTTCTTC. Amino acid sequence: CASSQSSGNDEQFF. The entire variable domain, with the rest obtained from reference TRBV5-1 and TRBJ2-1, is as follows: KAGVTQTPRYLIKTRGQQVTLSCSPISGHRSVSWYQQTPGQGLQFLFEYFSETQRNKGNFPGRFSGRQFSNSRSEMNVSTLELGDSALYLCASSQSSGNDEQFFGPGTRLTVL.

This clone was seen only once. The chain recombines TRBV5-4 with TRBJ2-5; D not resolved. Trimming removed 3 bases at V and 3 bases at J, with 15 bases between. The CDR3 runs to 15 residues. CDR1 SGHNT and CDR2 YYREEE come from the germline V gene (reference sequence). This CDR3 reads CASSSPTVEKETQYF. Here the CDR3 DNA reads TGTGCCAGCAGCTCACCCACGGTAGAGAAAGAGACCCAGTACTTC.

This chain links TRBV7-9 with TRBJ1-1; D may be TRBD1 (5 bases). V gave up 3 bases and J gave up 4 bases, with 9 bases separating them. The CDR3 covers 13 residues. From germline, CDR1 is SEHNR and CDR2 FQNEAQ (reference sequence). The CDR3 nucleotides are TGTGCCAGCAGCTTGACCCAGGGCACTGAAGCTTTCTTT. Translating gives CASSLTQGTEAFF.

The chain couples TRBV18 to TRBJ2-6; 9 bases agree with TRBD1. Germline CDR1 reads KGHSH; CDR2 reads LQKENI. This CDR3 spans 18 amino acids. V gave up 4 bases and J gave up 0 bases; unmatched junction bases: 7. In nucleotides, the CDR3 is TGTGCCAGCTCACTGGAGGGGACAGGGACCTCTGGGGCCAACGTCCTGACTTTC. Protein sequence: CASSLEGTGTSGANVLTF.

The chain couples TRBV28 to TRBJ2-7, with 9 bases matching TRBD1. Per the germline V gene, CDR1 is MDHEN and CDR2 is SYDVKM. The CDR3 length is 13 residues. V trimming: 8 bases; J trimming: 4 bases; junction bases outside the gene matches: 6. CDR3 in amino acids: CASGLQGAYEQYF. CDR3 in DNA: TGTGCCAGCGGATTACAGGGGGCGTACGAGCAGTACTTC.

This clone is categorized as medium-sized (0.01 to 0.1%). V gene TRBV5-4 combines with J gene TRBJ2-7; 13 bases align to TRBD2. The CDR3 loop spans 16 amino acids. V shed 0 bases, J shed 5 bases, and the junction held 5 bases outside the gene matches. CDR1 is SGHNT, CDR2 YYREEE, per germline (reference sequence). Written as DNA, the CDR3 is TGTGCCAGCAGCTTGGCAGGACTAGCGGGAGTAAACGAGCAGTACTTC. This sequence encodes CASSLAGLAGVNEQYF.

The chain employs TRBV5-4 and TRBJ2-1, with 14 bases identical to TRBD2. The V segment lost 4 bases and the J segment 4 bases; nucleotides outside the gene matches: 7. The CDR3 is made up of 17 amino acids. CDR1 is SGHNT, CDR2 YYREEE, per germline (reference sequence). CDR3 bases: TGTGCCAGCAGCGAGACTAGCGGGAGGGCTAGGTACAATGAGCAGTTCTTC. This codes for CASSETSGRARYNEQFF.

The J gene is TRBJ2-1, the V gene TRBV2, with 8 bases fitting TRBD1. V was clipped by 8 bases and J by 7 bases; unmatched bases: 10. Germline CDR1 reads SNHLY; CDR2 reads FYNNEI. The CDR3 sequence is 14 residues long. This CDR3 reads CASCQGQAGNEQFF. The CDR3 nucleotides are TGTGCCAGCTGCCAGGGACAGGCGGGAAATGAGCAGTTCTTC.

The V call is TRBV5-1, the J call TRBJ2-1, with D possibly being TRBD2 (5 bases). The germline CDR1 and CDR2 sequences are SGHRS and YFSETQ. Trimming stripped 4 bases from V and 8 bases from J, with 16 bases between. The CDR3 is 14 residues long. The CDR3 DNA follows: TGCGCCAGCAGCCCCGTGTCGGGGTTGGATGAGCAGTTCTTC. Translation: CASSPVSGLDEQFF.

This chain uses TRBV24-1 with TRBJ2-2, with D possibly TRBD1 on 5 matching bases. Trimming cost V 6 bases and J 6 bases, with 10 bases left between them. The germline CDR1 and CDR2 sequences are KGHDR and SFDVKD. The CDR3 is 13 residues long. The CDR3: CATSRQGSGELFF. CDR3 DNA sequence: TGTGCCACCAGTCGGCAGGGCTCCGGGGAGCTGTTTTTT.

The chain links TRBV19 to TRBJ2-2; the D gene is possibly TRBD2 (6 bases). This CDR3 contains 14 residues. V was cut by 5 bases and J by 2 bases, with 9 bases left in between. In germline, CDR1 is LNHDA, CDR2 SQIVND (reference sequence). CDR3 region: CASSGSGNTGELFF. For the CDR3, the DNA is TGTGCCAGTAGTGGTAGCGGAAACACCGGGGAGCTGTTTTTT.

This clone came up once. The chain links TRBV5-1 to TRBJ2-2; 11 nucleotides match TRBD2. With 4 bases clipped from V and 7 bases from J, the junction kept 6 bases outside the gene matches. The length of the CDR3 is 15 residues. Germline CDR1 and CDR2: SGHRS and YFSETQ. The CDR3 DNA reads TGCGCCAGCAGCCAACTAGCGGGAGAACTCGGGGAGCTGTTTTTT. Protein sequence: CASSQLAGELGELFF.

The count of this clone is one. V gene TRBV27 combines with J gene TRBJ2-1; 7 bases align to TRBD2. With 2 bases clipped from V and 5 bases from J, the junction kept 6 bases outside the gene matches. The CDR3 length is 15 residues. Germline CDR1 is MNHEY and CDR2 is SMNVEV (reference sequence). CDR3 in amino acids: CASSLGTTVNNEQFF. The CDR3 DNA is TGTGCCAGCAGTTTAGGGACTACCGTAAACAATGAGCAGTTCTTC.